This T cell receptor beta chain was documented in a study of Ad26.COV2.S vaccination and SARS-CoV-2 variants. Study-wide points: Total T cell responses may have been underestimated by the TCR breadth and depth analyses. Ad26.COV2.S recipients had broader spike-specific TCRs (P = 0.0014).

As for this clone: Its antigen remains unidentified.

Treatment noted: some 20 received Ad26.COV2.S at low or high dose, single or two shots; roughly 5 received placebo; per-sample allocation not given. The study sampled participants on day 63 after the first vaccine or placebo injection. Produced via immunoSEQ multiplex PCR; TCRdb's table is partial and in-frame only. The sample lists approximately 350,000 clones, roughly four fifths occurring once. Germline V CDR1 and CDR2: SGHRS, YFSETQ. The CDR3 loop spans 16 amino acids. Trimming cost V 10 bases and J 6 bases, with 26 bases left between them. This sequence was found in a person between 18 and 59 years old who received the Ad26.COV2.S COVID-19 vaccine or a placebo. Sequenced here: peripheral blood, sampled in a trial of Ad26.COV2.S vaccine versus placebo. V usage is TRBV5-1 and J usage is TRBJ1-5; D may be TRBD1 (5 bases). In nucleotides, the CDR3 is TGCGCCTGGGGCCGGAAGGCGAGCAGGGACCCTCAGCCCCAGCATTTT. Translated: CAWGRKASRDPQPQHF.